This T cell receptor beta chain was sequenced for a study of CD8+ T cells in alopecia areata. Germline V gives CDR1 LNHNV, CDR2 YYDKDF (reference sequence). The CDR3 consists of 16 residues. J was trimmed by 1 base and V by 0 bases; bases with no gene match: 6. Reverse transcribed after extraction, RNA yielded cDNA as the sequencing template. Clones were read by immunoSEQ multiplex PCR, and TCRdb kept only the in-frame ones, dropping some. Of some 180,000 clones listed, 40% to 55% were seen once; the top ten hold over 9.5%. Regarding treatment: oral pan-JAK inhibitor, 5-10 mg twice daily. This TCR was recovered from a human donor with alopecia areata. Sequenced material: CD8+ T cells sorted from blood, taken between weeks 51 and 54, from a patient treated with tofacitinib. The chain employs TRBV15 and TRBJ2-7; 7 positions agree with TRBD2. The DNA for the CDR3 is TGTGCCACCAGCAGAGATCACGCGGGGGAGTCCTACGAGCAGTACTTC. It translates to CATSRDHAGESYEQYF.